The text below deals with one T cell receptor beta chain. CDR3 length: 13 residues. V was shortened by 6 bases and J by 4 bases, with 12 bases between the two germline ends. These data belong to a study of blood T cells in healthy people across ages. Primers used in a second PCR of about 6 to 11 cycles were a sample-barcoded 5' primer and a J-beta primer mix. Tagging of each cDNA molecule was performed by a template-switch adaptor with 12 random nucleotides. TCRdb ran MiXCR on the 5' RACE reads and lists one entry per CDR3 protein. The sample lists 1.2 million to 1.5 million distinct CDR3 sequences, 59% occurring once. Healthy Russian Caucasian donors spanned ages 6 to 90 years.

This clonotype was obtained from a man aged 18 to 30 in good health. Material for sequencing was blood. V and J are TRBV12-3 or TRBV12-4 and TRBJ2-5; TRBD2 might be the D (6 bases). This CDR3 reads CASSGGIVETQYF. Here the CDR3 DNA reads TGTGCCAGCAGCGGCGGGATCGTAGAGACCCAGTACTTC.